This T cell receptor beta chain appears in the sequencing data of a study of regulatory T cells in long-lasting Graves disease. Described time point: newly diagnosed GD, antithyroid drugs for less than 3 months. From RNA extracted from PBMCs, the TCR library was made. Germline assignment: CDR1 DFQATT and CDR2 SNEGSKA (reference sequence). The V segment lost 5 bases and the J segment 4 bases; nucleotides outside the gene matches: 7. This CDR3 comprises 14 residues. This clonotype was detected a few times. Libraries of TCR beta came from iRepertoire HTBI primers plus Arm-PCR of CDR3 regions. Each CDR3 protein is one row after TCRdb ran MiXCR on the multiplex PCR reads. The table includes hundreds of thousands of distinct CDR3 sequences, approximately 15% detected once. This same sample was also part of a study on T cells in Graves' hyperthyroidism and ophthalmopathy.

This TCR was recovered from a woman aged 30 to 39 with Graves disease. The chain carries TRBV20-1 and TRBJ2-2, with TRBD1 matching 7 bases. The specimen comprised peripheral blood mononuclear cells (PBMCs), sampled at new diagnosis, from a patient treated with antithyroid drugs. The CDR3 nucleotides read TGCAGTGCTGCTATGACAGGGATCACCGGGGAGCTGTTTTTT. As protein: CSAAMTGITGELFF.